These 5 T cell receptor beta chains originate from one sample sequenced in a study of breast tumors, draining lymph nodes, adjacent tissues. Breast cancer patients provided tissue from their axillary draining lymph nodes. One entry per CDR3 protein results from TCRdb running MiXCR on the multiplex PCR reads. This table has 200,000 or so distinct CDR3 sequences, approximately 33% appearing once. Material: axillary lymph node tissue. The origin of the receptors is a female donor with breast cancer. Some clones in this sample may be carry-over from other donors' samples.

This clonotype was observed at least ten times. The chain combines TRBV6-1 with TRBJ1-2, with D possibly matching TRBD1 (6 bases). The V end lost 0 bases, the J end lost 3 bases, and 17 bases lay between the germline ends. The V gene's germline CDR1 is MNHNS and CDR2 SASEGT. The CDR3 sequence is 17 residues long. CDR3 region: CASSEAWGRGGHYGYTF. The CDR3 region has the DNA TGTGCCAGCAGTGAAGCCTGGGGCAGGGGTGGACACTATGGCTACACCTTC.

This chain links TRBV5-1 with TRBJ2-7; D remains ambiguous. This CDR3 has 13 amino acids. V was shortened by 0 bases and J by 4 bases, with 8 bases between the two germline ends. The germline gives CDR1 SGHRS, CDR2 YFSETQ. The CDR3: CASSLDSIYEQYF. The CDR3 DNA reads TGCGCCAGCAGCTTGGATTCTATATACGAGCAGTACTTC.

This clonotype was found many times. This rearrangement joins TRBV7-9 to TRBJ2-3; TRBD2 matches at 13 bases. V gave up 4 bases and J gave up 1 base; unmatched junction bases: 2. Germline CDR1 reads SEHNR; CDR2 reads FQNEAQ (reference sequence). The CDR3 covers 16 residues. The CDR3 reads CASSSLAGGRTDTQYF. The CDR3 DNA follows: TGTGCCAGCAGCTCACTAGCGGGAGGGCGCACAGATACGCAGTATTTT.

Concerning this clonotype itself: A much more abundant neighbour one base away suggests this may be a read error. The chain joins TRBV7-8 to TRBJ2-5, with TRBD2 matching 12 bases. CDR3 length: 15 residues. Germline V gene data show CDR1 as SGHVS and CDR2 as FQNEAQ. The CDR3 protein is CASRGLAGPQETQHF. CDR3 sequence (DNA): TGTGCCAGCAGAGGACTAGCGGGACCCCAAGAGACCCAGCACTTC. The entire variable domain, with the rest obtained from reference TRBV7-8 and TRBJ2-5, is as follows: GAGVSQSPRYKVAKRGQDVALRCDPISGHVSLFWYQQALGQGPEFLTYFQNEAQLDKSGLPSDRFFAERPEGSVSTLKIQRTQQEDSAVYLCASRGLAGPQETQHFGPGTRLLVL.

This clonotype was seen just once. CDR3 residues: CASSAEGTGVWGYTF. CDR3 bases: TGTGCCAGTAGTGCCGAGGGGACAGGGGTATGGGGCTACACCTTC. This sequence joins TRBV19 and TRBJ1-2, with TRBD1 matching 10 bases. The CDR3 contains 15 residues. V was clipped by 5 bases and J by 8 bases; unmatched bases: 11. Germline V lookup: CDR1 LNHDA, CDR2 SQIVND (reference sequence). Using reference TRBV19 and TRBJ1-2 for the parts outside the CDR3, the full variable domain is DGGITQSPKYLFRKEGQNVTLSCEQNLNHDAMYWYRQDPGQGLRLIYYSQIVNDFQKGDIAEGYSVSREKKESFPLTVTSAQKNPTAFYLCASSAEGTGVWGYTFGSGTRLTVV.